In this sample, the clone carrying this TCR beta chain turned up many times. Its antigen is unidentified. The data are from a study of glioma-infiltrating T cells. Study-level results: Above-expected tissue-blood divergence occurred in all gliomas, most in low-grade ones. Patients with low tissue-blood divergence carried a signature set of shared blood CDR3 motifs.

The length of the CDR3 is 14 residues. V was shortened by 6 bases and J by 1 base, with 13 bases between the two germline ends. The germline V gene encodes CDR1 MNHEY and CDR2 SMNVEV (reference sequence). The iRepertoire nested amplicon-rescue multiplex PCR amplified TCR alpha and beta CDR3s from RNA. MiXCR was run by TCRdb on the multiplex PCR reads, yielding one entry per CDR3 protein. Among approximately 400,000 distinct CDR3 sequences, 35% to 45% were seen once, and the ten largest hold around 12%. This sequence joins TRBV27 and TRBJ2-7; possibly TRBD1 for D (5 bases). The sequence was obtained from a human donor with low-grade glioma or glioblastoma, undergoing nonglioma brain surgery, or in good health (not recorded which). The sample taken for sequencing was glioma tissue, nonneoplastic brain tissue, or PBMCs (not recorded which). The CDR3 sequence: CASSPRRESYEQYF. CDR3 DNA sequence: TGTGCCAGCAGCCCCCGCAGGGAATCCTACGAGCAGTACTTC.